This section outlines one T cell receptor beta chain sequence together with its context. As yet, its antigen is unknown. The source of the sample is a study of T cell repertoires in cytomegalovirus infection. Trimming took off 4 bases at V and 1 base at J, with 17 bases between the two ends. This CDR3 region has 15 residues. Germline V CDR1 and CDR2: SQVTM, ANQGSEA. TCRdb recomputed calls from the reads with MiXCR, one row per CDR3 protein. The data show around 300,000 distinct CDR3 sequences, less than 25% seen once. The J gene is TRBJ2-7, the V gene TRBV29-1; D is unclear. The source was cultured PBMCs, collected from culture after CMV antigen stimulation. This TCR was recovered from a human donor in good health (CMV status not recorded). Some clones in this sample may be carry-over from other donors' samples. The chain's CDR3 is CSVVSIRAQSYEQYF. CDR3 nucleotide sequence: TGCAGCGTTGTCTCGATCCGAGCCCAATCCTACGAGCAGTACTTC.